This T cell receptor (beta chain) came from a study of T cell responses to AZD1222 COVID-19 vaccine. Method: immunoSEQ multiplex PCR; TCRdb's copy keeps in-frame clones and lacks some. Of about 130,000 clones listed, approximately 92% were seen once; the top ten hold around 1.1%. Germline V gene data show CDR1 as SGHTA and CDR2 as FQGTGA. V was trimmed by 1 base and J by 0 bases, leaving 8 bases between them. The CDR3 runs 15 residues. This clone was recorded once. Its antigen is unknown. Study results and caveats: Seropositivity was recorded at baseline in only a handful of AZD1222 recipients.

The TCR sequence derives from an adult who received the AZD1222 COVID-19 vaccine. The material sequenced was peripheral blood, taken 28 days after the second AZD1222 dose. The V gene is TRBV7-3, the J gene TRBJ2-3; maybe TRBD2 (6 bases). CDR3 protein: CASSLNRGSTDTQYF. CDR3 nucleotides: TGTGCCAGCAGCTTAAATCGGGGGAGCACAGATACGCAGTATTTT.